This T cell receptor (beta chain) emerged from a study of cytomegalovirus exposure and HLA in healthy donors. Study-level results: A list of roughly 180 TCR beta chains associated with cytomegalovirus was given.

As concerns this clone: Antigen unknown.

TCRdb keeps only in-frame clones here, not all; method: immunoSEQ multiplex PCR. This sample has over 150,000 clones, with about nine tenths found just once. This CDR3 contains 14 residues. V lost 4 bases to trimming and J lost 8 bases; unmatched junction nucleotides: 8. CDR1 SGDLS and CDR2 YYNGEE come from the germline V gene. The clonotype was recovered from a woman under 30 in good health and CMV-seropositive. What was sequenced was PBMCs. The genes are TRBV9 and TRBJ1-4, with 7 bases identical to TRBD1. The CDR3 reads CASSLAGGTEKLFF. The CDR3 region has the DNA TGTGCCAGCAGCCTAGCAGGGGGAACGGAAAAACTGTTTTTT. Combining the CDR3 with reference TRBV9 and TRBJ1-4 gives the whole variable domain DSGVTQTPKHLITATGQRVTLRCSPRSGDLSVYWYQQSLDQGLQFLIQYYNGEERAKGNILERFSAQQFPDLHSELNLSSLELGDSALYFCASSLAGGTEKLFFGSGTQLSVL.